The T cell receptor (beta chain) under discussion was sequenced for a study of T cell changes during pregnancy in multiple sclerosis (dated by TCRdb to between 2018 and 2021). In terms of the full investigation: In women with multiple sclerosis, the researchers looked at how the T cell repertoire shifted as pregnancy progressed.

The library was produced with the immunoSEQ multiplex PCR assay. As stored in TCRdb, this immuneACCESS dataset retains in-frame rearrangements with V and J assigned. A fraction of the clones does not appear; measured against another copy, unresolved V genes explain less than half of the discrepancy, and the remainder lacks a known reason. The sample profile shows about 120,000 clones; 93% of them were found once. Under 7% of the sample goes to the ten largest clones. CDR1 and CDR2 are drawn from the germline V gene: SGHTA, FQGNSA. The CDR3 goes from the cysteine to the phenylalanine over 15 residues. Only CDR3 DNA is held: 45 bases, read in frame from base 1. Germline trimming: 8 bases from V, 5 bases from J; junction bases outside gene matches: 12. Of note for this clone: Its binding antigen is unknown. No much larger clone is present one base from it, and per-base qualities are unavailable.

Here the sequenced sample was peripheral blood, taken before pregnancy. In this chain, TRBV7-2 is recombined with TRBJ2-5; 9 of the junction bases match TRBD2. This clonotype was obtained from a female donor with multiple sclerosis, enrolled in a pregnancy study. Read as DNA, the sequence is TGTGCCAGCGTTCTGACTAGCGGAGGGCCCGAGACCCAGTACTTC. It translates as CASVLTSGGPETQYF.